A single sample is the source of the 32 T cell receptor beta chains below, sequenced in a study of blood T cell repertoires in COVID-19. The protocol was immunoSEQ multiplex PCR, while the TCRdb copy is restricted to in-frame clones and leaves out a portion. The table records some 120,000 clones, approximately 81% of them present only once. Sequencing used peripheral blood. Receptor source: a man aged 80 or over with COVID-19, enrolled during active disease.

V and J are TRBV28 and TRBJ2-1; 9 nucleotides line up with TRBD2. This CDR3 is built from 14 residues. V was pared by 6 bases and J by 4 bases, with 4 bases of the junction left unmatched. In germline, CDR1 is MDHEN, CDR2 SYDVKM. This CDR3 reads CASRAGGSYNEQFF. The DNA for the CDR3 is TGTGCCAGCAGAGCGGGAGGCTCATACAATGAGCAGTTCTTC.

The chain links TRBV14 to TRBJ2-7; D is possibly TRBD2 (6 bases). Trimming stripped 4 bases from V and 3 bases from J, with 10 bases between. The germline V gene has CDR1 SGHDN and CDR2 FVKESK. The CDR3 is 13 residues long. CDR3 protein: CASSPGTYYEQYF. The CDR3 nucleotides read TGTGCCAGCAGCCCCGGGACTTACTACGAGCAGTACTTC.

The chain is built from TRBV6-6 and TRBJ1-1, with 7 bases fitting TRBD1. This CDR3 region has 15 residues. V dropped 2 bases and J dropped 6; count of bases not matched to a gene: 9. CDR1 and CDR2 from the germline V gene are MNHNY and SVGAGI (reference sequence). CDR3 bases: TGTGCCAGCAGTTACCTAATCGGGACAGCCTCTGAAGCTTTCTTT. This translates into CASSYLIGTASEAFF.

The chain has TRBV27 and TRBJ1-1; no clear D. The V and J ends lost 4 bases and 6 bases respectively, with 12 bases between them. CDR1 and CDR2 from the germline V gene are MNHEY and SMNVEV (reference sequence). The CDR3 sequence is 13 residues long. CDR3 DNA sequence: TGTGCCAGCAGTTCGGGCCTAGCCCCTGAAGCTTTCTTT. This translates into CASSSGLAPEAFF.

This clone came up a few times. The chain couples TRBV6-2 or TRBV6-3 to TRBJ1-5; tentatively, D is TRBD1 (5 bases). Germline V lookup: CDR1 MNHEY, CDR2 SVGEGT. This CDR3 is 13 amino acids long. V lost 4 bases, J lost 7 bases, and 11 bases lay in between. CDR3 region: CASSWIRGQPQHF. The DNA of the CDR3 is TGTGCCAGCAGTTGGATCCGGGGGCAGCCCCAGCATTTT.

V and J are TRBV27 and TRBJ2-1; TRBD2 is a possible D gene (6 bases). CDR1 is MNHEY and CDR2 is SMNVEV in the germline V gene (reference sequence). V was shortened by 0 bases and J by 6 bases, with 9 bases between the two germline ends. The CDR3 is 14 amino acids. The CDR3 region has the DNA TGTGCCAGCAGTTTATCGGCCGGGGGCAATGAGCAGTTCTTC. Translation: CASSLSAGGNEQFF.

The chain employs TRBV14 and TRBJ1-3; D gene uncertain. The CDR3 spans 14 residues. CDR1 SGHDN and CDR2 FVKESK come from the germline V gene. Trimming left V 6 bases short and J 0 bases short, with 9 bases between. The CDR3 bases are TGTGCCAGCAGGCCCGGGAACTCTGGAAACACCATATATTTT. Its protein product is CASRPGNSGNTIYF.

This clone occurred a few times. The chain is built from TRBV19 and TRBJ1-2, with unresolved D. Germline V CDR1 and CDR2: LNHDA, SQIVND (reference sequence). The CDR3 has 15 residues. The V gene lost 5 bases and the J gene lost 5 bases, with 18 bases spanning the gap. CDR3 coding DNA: TGTGCCAGTAGTTCCCCTGGAGGGAATTGGTATGGCTACACCTTC. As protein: CASSSPGGNWYGYTF.

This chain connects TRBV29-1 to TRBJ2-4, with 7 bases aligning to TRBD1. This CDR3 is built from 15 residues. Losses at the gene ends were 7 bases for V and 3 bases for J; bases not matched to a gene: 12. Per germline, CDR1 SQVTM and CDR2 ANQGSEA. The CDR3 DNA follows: TGCAGCGCCGAGTCGACAGGGATTGGCAAAAACATTCAGTACTTC. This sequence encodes CSAESTGIGKNIQYF.

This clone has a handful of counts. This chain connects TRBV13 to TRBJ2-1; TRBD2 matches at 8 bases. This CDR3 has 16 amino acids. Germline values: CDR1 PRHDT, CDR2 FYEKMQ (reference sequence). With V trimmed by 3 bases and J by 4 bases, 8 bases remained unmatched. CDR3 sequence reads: CASSFQSGSRYNEQFF. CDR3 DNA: TGTGCCAGCAGCTTCCAAAGCGGGAGTAGGTACAATGAGCAGTTCTTC.

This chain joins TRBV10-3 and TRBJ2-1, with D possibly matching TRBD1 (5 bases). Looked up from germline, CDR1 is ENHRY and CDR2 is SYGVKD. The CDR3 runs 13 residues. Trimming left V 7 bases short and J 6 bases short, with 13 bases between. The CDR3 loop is CAIKEARGNEQFF. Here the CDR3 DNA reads TGTGCCATCAAGGAAGCTAGGGGCAATGAGCAGTTCTTC.

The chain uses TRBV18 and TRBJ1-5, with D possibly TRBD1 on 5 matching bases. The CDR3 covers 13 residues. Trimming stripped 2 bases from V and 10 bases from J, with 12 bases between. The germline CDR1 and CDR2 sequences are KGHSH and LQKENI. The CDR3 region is CASSPGGEGPQHF. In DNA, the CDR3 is TGTGCCAGCTCACCAGGGGGGGAAGGACCCCAGCATTTT.

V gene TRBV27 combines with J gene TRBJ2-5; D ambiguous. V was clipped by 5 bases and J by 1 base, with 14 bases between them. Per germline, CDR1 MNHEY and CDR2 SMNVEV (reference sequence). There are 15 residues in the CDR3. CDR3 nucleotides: TGTGCCAGCAGTCTTGTTGCAGGCCTCCAAGAGACCCAGTACTTC. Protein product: CASSLVAGLQETQYF.

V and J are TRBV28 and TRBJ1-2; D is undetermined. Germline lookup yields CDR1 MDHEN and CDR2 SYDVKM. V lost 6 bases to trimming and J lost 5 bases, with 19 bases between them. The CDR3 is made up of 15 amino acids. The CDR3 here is CASSQTPDGNYGYTF. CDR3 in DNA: TGTGCCAGCAGCCAGACCCCGGACGGGAATTATGGCTACACCTTC.

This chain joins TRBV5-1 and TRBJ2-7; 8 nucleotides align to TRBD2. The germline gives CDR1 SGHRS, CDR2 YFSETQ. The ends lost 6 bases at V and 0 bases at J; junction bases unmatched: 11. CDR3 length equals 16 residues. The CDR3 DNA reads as TGCGCCAGCACCAAGGCGGGGGGCGCTTTCTCCTACGAGCAGTACTTC. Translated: CASTKAGGAFSYEQYF.

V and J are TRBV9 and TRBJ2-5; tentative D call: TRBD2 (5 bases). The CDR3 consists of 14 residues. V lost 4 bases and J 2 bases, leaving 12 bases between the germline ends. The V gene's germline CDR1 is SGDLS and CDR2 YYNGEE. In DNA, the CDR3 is TGTGCCAGCAGCTTCTCCGGGATTCAAGAGACCCAGTACTTC. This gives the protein CASSFSGIQETQYF. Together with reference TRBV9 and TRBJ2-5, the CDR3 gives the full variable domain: DSGVTQTPKHLITATGQRVTLRCSPRSGDLSVYWYQQSLDQGLQFLIQYYNGEERAKGNILERFSAQQFPDLHSELNLSSLELGDSALYFCASSFSGIQETQYFGPGTRLLVL.

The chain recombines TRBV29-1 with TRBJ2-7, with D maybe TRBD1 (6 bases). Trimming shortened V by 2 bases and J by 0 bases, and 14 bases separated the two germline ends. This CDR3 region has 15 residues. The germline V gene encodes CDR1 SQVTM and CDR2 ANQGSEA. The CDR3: CSVEFGGDSSYEQYF. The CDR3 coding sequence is TGCAGCGTTGAATTTGGGGGCGATAGCTCCTACGAGCAGTACTTC.

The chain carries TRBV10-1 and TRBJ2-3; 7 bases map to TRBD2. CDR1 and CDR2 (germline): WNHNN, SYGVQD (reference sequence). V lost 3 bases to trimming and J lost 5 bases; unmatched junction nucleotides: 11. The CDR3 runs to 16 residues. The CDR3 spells CASSDPAGDGKDTQYF. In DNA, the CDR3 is TGCGCCAGCAGTGACCCGGCGGGAGACGGGAAAGATACGCAGTATTTT.

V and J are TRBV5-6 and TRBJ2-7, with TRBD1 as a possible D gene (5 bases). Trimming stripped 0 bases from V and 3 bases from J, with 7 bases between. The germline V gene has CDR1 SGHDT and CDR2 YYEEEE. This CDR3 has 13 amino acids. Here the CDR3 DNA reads TGTGCCAGCAGCTTGGACAGGAGCTACGAGCAGTACTTC. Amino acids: CASSLDRSYEQYF.

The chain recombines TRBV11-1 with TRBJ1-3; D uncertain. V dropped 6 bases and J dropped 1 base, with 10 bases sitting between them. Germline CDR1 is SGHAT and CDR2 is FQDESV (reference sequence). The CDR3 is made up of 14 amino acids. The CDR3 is CASRNSVSGNTIYF. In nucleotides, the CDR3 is TGTGCCAGCAGGAACTCGGTTTCTGGAAACACCATATATTTT.

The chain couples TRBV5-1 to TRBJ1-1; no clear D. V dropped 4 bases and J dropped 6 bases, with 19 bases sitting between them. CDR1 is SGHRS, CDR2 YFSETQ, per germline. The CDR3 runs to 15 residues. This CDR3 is CASSPNLAGSPEAFF. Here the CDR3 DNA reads TGCGCCAGCAGCCCCAACTTGGCCGGGAGTCCTGAAGCTTTCTTT.

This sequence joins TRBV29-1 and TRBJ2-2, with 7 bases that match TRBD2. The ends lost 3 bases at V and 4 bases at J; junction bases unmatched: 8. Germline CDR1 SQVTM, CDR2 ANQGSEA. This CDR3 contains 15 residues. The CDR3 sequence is CSVDMGGSGTGELFF. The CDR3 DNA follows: TGCAGCGTTGATATGGGCGGGAGTGGCACCGGGGAGCTGTTTTTT.

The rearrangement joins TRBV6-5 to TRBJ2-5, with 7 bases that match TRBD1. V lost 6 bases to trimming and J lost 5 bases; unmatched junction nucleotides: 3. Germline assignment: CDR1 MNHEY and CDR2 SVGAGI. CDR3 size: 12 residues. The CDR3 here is CASSLQGETQYF. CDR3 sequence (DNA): TGTGCCAGCAGCCTACAGGGGGAGACCCAGTACTTC.

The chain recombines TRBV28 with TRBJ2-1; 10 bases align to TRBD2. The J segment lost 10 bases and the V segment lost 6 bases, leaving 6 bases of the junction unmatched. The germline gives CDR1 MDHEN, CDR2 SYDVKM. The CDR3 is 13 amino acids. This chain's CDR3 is CASSLAGVEEQFF. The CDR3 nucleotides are TGTGCCAGCAGCCTAGCGGGAGTAGAAGAGCAGTTCTTC. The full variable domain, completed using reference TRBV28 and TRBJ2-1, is DVKVTQSSRYLVKRTGEKVFLECVQDMDHENMFWYRQDPGLGLRLIYFSYDVKMKEKGDIPEGYSVSREKKERFSLILESASTNQTSMYLCASSLAGVEEQFFGPGTRLTVL.

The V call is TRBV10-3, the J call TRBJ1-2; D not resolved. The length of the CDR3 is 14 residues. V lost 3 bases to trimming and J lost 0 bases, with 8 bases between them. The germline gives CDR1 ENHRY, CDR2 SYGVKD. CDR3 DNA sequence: TGTGCCATCAGTGATGATGTAGCTAACTATGGCTACACCTTC. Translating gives CAISDDVANYGYTF.

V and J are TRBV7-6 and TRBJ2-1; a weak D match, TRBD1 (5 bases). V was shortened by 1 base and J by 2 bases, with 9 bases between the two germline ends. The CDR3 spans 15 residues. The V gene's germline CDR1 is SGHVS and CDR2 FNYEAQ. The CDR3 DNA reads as TGTGCCAGCAGCTTAGGCAGGGATCCCTACAATGAGCAGTTCTTC. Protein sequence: CASSLGRDPYNEQFF.

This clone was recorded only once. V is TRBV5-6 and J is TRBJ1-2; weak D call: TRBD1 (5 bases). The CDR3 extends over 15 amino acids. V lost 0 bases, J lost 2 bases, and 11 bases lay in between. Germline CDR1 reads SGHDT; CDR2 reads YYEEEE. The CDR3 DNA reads TGTGCCAGCAGCTTGGGAGGGGCGGGAAACTATGGCTACACCTTC. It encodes CASSLGGAGNYGYTF. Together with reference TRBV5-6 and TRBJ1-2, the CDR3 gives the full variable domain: DAGVTQSPTHLIKTRGQQVTLRCSPKSGHDTVSWYQQALGQGPQFIFQYYEEEERQRGNFPDRFSGHQFPNYSSELNVNALLLGDSALYLCASSLGGAGNYGYTFGSGTRLTVV.

CDR3 protein: CASSLTGGGSPLHF. The CDR3 bases are TGTGCCAGCAGCTTAACAGGGGGCGGTTCACCCCTCCACTTT. The genes are TRBV7-9 and TRBJ1-6; 9 bases are a match to TRBD1. Per the germline V gene, CDR1 is SEHNR and CDR2 is FQNEAQ (reference sequence). This CDR3 contains 14 residues. The ends lost 2 bases at V and 9 bases at J; junction bases unmatched: 2.

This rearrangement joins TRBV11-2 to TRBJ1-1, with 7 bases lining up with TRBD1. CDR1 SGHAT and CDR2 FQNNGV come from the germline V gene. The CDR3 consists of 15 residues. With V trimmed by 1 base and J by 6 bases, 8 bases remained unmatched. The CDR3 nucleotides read TGTGCCAGCAGCTTAGGGTCAGGGGGAAGGCCTGAAGCTTTCTTT. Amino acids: CASSLGSGGRPEAFF.

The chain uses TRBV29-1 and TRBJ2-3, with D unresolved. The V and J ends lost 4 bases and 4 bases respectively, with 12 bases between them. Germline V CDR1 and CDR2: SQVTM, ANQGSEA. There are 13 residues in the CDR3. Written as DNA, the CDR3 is TGCAGCGTTGTAATAGTTGCGTCAGATACGCAGTATTTT. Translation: CSVVIVASDTQYF.

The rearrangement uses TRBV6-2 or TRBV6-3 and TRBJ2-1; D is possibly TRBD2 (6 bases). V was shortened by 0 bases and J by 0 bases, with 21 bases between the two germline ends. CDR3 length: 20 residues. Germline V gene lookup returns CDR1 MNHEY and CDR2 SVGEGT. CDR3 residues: CASSYSLIRDSSFSYNEQFF. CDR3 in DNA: TGTGCCAGCAGTTACTCCCTTATCCGGGACTCATCCTTCTCCTACAATGAGCAGTTCTTC.

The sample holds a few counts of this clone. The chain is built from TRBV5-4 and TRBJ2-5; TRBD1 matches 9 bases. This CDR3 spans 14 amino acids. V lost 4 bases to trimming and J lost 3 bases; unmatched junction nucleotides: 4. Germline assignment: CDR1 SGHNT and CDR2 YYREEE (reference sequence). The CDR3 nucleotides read TGTGCCAGCAGCAAGGGACAGGGCGAAGAGACCCAGTACTTC. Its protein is CASSKGQGEETQYF.